Reported below is one T cell receptor beta chain. The antigen is not known. The sample belongs to a study of T cell responses to AZD1222 COVID-19 vaccine. General study findings and limits: Across the whole spike, CD4 TCRs peaked at regions 160-218 and 743-854. Spike-specific TCR breadth and depth both grew after two AZD1222 doses. Mostly white British, mostly female donors; authors suggested clonal diversity may be underestimated. At study baseline, merely more than 5 AZD1222 recipients were seropositive.

Germline-derived CDR1 and CDR2 are SQVTM and ANQGSEA. The V end lost 6 bases, the J end lost 5 bases, and 16 bases lay between the germline ends. The CDR3 has 13 residues. The method was immunoSEQ multiplex PCR; TCRdb's version includes in-frame clones alone and lacks a portion of them. The table includes about 150,000 clones, about 88% detected once. The sequencing here drew on peripheral blood, taken after recovery from COVID-19. This clonotype was obtained from an adult who had recovered from COVID-19. The V and J genes are TRBV29-1 and TRBJ2-5, with TRBD2 as a possible D gene (6 bases). As DNA, the CDR3 is TGCAGCGTAGAACCGGGAGTCAGCGAGACCCAGTACTTC. Its protein is CSVEPGVSETQYF.